This T cell receptor (beta chain) was found in a study of blood T cell repertoires in COVID-19. Comment on this clone: Other DNA sequences in this specimen translate into the identical CDR3.

Repertoires were generated with immunoSEQ multiplex PCR, while TCRdb's copy carries only in-frame clones and drops some. This table holds 200,000 to 250,000 clones, 65% to 85% found once. The sequence derives from a woman aged 60 to 75 who had recovered from COVID-19. The sample taken for sequencing was PBMCs or T cells enriched from blood (not recorded which).

The CDR3 spells CASSGVAVSGANVLTF. The CDR3 DNA is TGTGCCAGCAGTGGAGTAGCGGTCTCTGGGGCCAACGTCCTGACTTTC. The chain couples TRBV2 to TRBJ2-6, with D possibly TRBD2 on 6 matching bases. The CDR3 is 16 residues long. Trimming took 4 bases from V and 0 from J, leaving 10 bases between them. The germline V gene has CDR1 SNHLY and CDR2 FYNNEI.